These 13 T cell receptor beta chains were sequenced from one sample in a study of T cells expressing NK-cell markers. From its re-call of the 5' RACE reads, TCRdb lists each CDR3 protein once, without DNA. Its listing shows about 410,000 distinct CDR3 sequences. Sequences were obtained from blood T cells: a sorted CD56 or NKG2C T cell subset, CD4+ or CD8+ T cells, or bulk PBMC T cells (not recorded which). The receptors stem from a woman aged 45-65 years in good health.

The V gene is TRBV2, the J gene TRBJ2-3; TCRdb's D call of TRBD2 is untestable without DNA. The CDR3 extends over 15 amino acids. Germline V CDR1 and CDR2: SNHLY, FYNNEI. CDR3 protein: CASAPFGSRADTQYF.

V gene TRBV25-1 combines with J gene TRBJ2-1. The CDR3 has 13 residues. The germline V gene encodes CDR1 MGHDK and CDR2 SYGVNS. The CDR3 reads CASSEGLTHEQFF.

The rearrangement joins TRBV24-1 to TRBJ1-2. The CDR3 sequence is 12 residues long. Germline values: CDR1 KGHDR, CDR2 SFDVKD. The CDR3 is CAPTEGPYGYTF.

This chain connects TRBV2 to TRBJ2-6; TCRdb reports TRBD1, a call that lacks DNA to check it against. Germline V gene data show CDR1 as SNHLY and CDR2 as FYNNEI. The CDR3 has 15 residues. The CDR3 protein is CASSSGMSGANVLTF.

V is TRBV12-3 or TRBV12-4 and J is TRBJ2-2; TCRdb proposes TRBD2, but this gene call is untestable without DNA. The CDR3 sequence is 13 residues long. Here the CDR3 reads CASSRSGKEELFF.

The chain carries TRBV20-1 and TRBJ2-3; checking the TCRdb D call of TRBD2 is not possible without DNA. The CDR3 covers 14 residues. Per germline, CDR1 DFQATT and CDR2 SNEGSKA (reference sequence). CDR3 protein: CSAIGGAGPDTQYF.

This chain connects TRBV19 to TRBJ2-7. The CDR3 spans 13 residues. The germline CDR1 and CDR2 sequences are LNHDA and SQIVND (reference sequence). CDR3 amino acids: CASSMLGSYEQYF. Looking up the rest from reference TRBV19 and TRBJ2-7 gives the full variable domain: DGGITQSPKYLFRKEGQNVTLSCEQNLNHDAMYWYRQDPGQGLRLIYYSQIVNDFQKGDIAEGYSVSREKKESFPLTVTSAQKNPTAFYLCASSMLGSYEQYFGPGTRLTVT.

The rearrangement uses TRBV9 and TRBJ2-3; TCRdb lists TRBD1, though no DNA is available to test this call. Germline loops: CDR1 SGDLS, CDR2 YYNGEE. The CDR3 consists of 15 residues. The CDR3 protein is CASSATRGGTDTQYF.

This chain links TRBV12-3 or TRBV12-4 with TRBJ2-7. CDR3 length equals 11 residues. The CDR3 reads CASKSSYEQYF.

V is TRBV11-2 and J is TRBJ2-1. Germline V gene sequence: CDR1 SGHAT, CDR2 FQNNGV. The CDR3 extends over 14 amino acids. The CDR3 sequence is CASSLGLVYNEQFF.

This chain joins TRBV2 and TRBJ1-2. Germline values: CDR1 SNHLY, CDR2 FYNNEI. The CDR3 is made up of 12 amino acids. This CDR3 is CASSRPNYGYTF.

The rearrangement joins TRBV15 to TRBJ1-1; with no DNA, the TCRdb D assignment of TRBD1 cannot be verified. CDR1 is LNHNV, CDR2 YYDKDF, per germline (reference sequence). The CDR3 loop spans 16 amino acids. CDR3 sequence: CATSRGVQGWLAEAFF.

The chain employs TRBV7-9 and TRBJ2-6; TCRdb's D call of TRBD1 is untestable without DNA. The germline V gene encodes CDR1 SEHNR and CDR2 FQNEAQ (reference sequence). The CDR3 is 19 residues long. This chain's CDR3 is CASSLNRGGPGSGANVLTF.